These 27 T cell receptor beta chains were sequenced from one sample in a study of CD8 T cells in ankylosing spondylitis. TCRdb processed the 5' RACE reads anew with MiXCR; each CDR3 protein has one entry. Here the sample spans roughly 280,000 distinct CDR3 sequences, 20% being singletons. Sequenced input: blood, either unsorted or a sorted T cell fraction (not recorded which). Source of these receptors: a male donor with ankylosing spondylitis or in good health (not recorded which).

The chain couples TRBV5-1 to TRBJ2-2; 12 bases fit TRBD2. The V gene end was trimmed by 4 bases and the J gene end by 1 base; junction bases not matched to a gene: 2. The CDR3 runs 16 residues. Germline assignment: CDR1 SGHRS and CDR2 YFSETQ. This chain's CDR3 is CASSAGLAGNTGELFF. CDR3 nucleotides: TGCGCCAGCAGCGCGGGACTAGCGGGGAACACCGGGGAGCTGTTTTTT. The full variable domain, its missing parts supplied by reference TRBV5-1 and TRBJ2-2, is KAGVTQTPRYLIKTRGQQVTLSCSPISGHRSVSWYQQTPGQGLQFLFEYFSETQRNKGNFPGRFSGRQFSNSRSEMNVSTLELGDSALYLCASSAGLAGNTGELFFGEGSRLTVL.

This chain connects TRBV7-9 to TRBJ2-1; 9 nucleotides match TRBD2. CDR3 length equals 14 residues. After removal of 3 bases from V and 10 bases from J, the junction contained 7 bases not matched to a gene. Germline V gene sequence: CDR1 SEHNR, CDR2 FQNEAQ (reference sequence). In DNA, the CDR3 is TGTGCCAGCAGCTTCGGCGGGGGGGCGTGGGAGCAGTTCTTC. Translation: CASSFGGGAWEQFF.

By share, this clonotype ranks as medium-sized. The chain has TRBV12-3 or TRBV12-4 and TRBJ1-5, with 7 bases fitting TRBD1. CDR3 length equals 15 residues. J was trimmed by 1 base and V by 6 bases; bases with no gene match: 6. CDR3 loop: CASRPNRGSNQPQHF. CDR3 sequence (DNA): TGTGCCAGCAGACCCAACAGGGGAAGCAATCAGCCCCAGCATTTT.

The chain joins TRBV7-9 to TRBJ2-2; TRBD2 agrees at 10 bases. Germline V gives CDR1 SEHNR, CDR2 FQNEAQ (reference sequence). Germline trimming cut 6 bases from V and 3 bases from J; bases unmatched to any gene: 10. CDR3 length: 17 amino acids. CDR3 sequence: CASSHIGLAEHTGELFF. The CDR3 nucleotides are TGTGCCAGCAGTCATATCGGACTAGCGGAACACACCGGGGAGCTGTTTTTT.

This clonotype was seen at least ten times. The genes are TRBV6-1 and TRBJ1-2, with unresolved D. CDR1 is MNHNS and CDR2 is SASEGT in the germline V gene. The CDR3 spans 14 residues. Trimming shortened V by 6 bases and J by 2 bases, and 13 bases separated the two germline ends. The CDR3 is CASSPDLRNYGYTF. CDR3 DNA: TGTGCCAGCAGCCCTGACCTGCGGAACTATGGCTACACCTTC.

The rearrangement links TRBV5-6 to TRBJ2-5, with D unclear. Germline loops: CDR1 SGHDT, CDR2 YYEEEE. The CDR3 loop spans 13 amino acids. V shed 1 base and J shed 10 bases, with 14 bases lying between them. The DNA for the CDR3 is TGTGCCAGCAGCTTGCGCAACCTCGAAGACCAGTACTTC. Protein product: CASSLRNLEDQYF.

The rearrangement joins TRBV3-1 to TRBJ1-1; no clear D. The V end was cut by 4 bases, the J end by 1 base, with 13 bases between. From germline, CDR1 is LGHDT and CDR2 YNNKEL (reference sequence). The CDR3 has 15 residues. In DNA form, the CDR3 reads TGTGCCAGCAGCCGCCGACGGGTAGGGAACACTGAAGCTTTCTTT. Translated: CASSRRRVGNTEAFF.

This clonotype was counted a few times. The chain uses TRBV5-1 and TRBJ2-1; TRBD2 is a possible D gene (5 bases). This CDR3 comprises 14 residues. Germline V gene lookup returns CDR1 SGHRS and CDR2 YFSETQ. Trimming left V 4 bases short and J 4 bases short, with 12 bases between. CDR3 sequence reads: CASSPRRTYNEQFF. The CDR3, as DNA: TGCGCCAGCAGCCCCCGCAGGACTTACAATGAGCAGTTCTTC.

This clonotype was observed at least ten times. This chain connects TRBV6-1 to TRBJ2-1; possibly TRBD2 for D (6 bases). V lost 6 bases, J lost 6 bases, and 15 bases lay in between. Germline V gene sequence: CDR1 MNHNS, CDR2 SASEGT. The CDR3 runs 14 residues. CDR3 in DNA: TGTGCCAGCAGCGGGATCACCGGGGGCAATGAGCAGTTCTTC. Translated, it gives CASSGITGGNEQFF.

The gene calls are TRBV25-1 and TRBJ1-5; tentative D call: TRBD1 (6 bases). With 1 base removed from V and 2 bases from J, the gap between germline ends came to 6 bases. Germline loops: CDR1 MGHDK, CDR2 SYGVNS. CDR3 length equals 14 residues. The CDR3 loop reads CASSESGGNQPQHF. The DNA for the CDR3 is TGTGCCAGCAGTGAATCAGGGGGCAATCAGCCCCAGCATTTT.

The chain joins TRBV4-1 to TRBJ2-7; D is possibly TRBD1 (5 bases). The CDR3 spans 15 residues. V lost 1 base and J 1 base, leaving 11 bases between the germline ends. The V gene's germline CDR1 is MGHRA and CDR2 YSYEKL. The CDR3 loop is CASSQGKGPSYEQYV. The DNA for the CDR3 is TGCGCCAGCAGCCAAGGGAAGGGGCCTTCCTACGAGCAGTACGTC.

CDR3 in amino acids: CASSLAWRGSDSMNTEAFF. The CDR3 coding sequence is TGCGCCAGCAGCTTGGCTTGGAGGGGGTCCGATTCAATGAACACTGAAGCTTTCTTT. This chain uses TRBV5-1 with TRBJ1-1; TRBD1 might be the D (6 bases). V lost 0 bases to trimming and J lost 0 bases, with 21 bases between them. Germline V gene sequence: CDR1 SGHRS, CDR2 YFSETQ. This CDR3 region has 19 residues.

This clonotype showed up just a few times. The V call is TRBV12-3 or TRBV12-4, the J call TRBJ2-2; D is perhaps TRBD2 (6 bases). The CDR3 is 16 residues long. V lost 7 bases and J 2 bases, leaving 17 bases between the germline ends. In DNA form, the CDR3 reads TGTGCCAGCATTCCGACGGGACTTCTCAACACCGGGGAGCTGTTTTTT. Protein sequence: CASIPTGLLNTGELFF.

The gene calls are TRBV19 and TRBJ1-5; 9 bases match TRBD1. The V and J ends lost 1 base and 6 bases, in that order; junction bases with no gene match: 4. There are 15 residues in the CDR3. Germline V gene data show CDR1 as LNHDA and CDR2 as SQIVND (reference sequence). Here the CDR3 reads CASSIGGQGRQPQHF. For the CDR3, the DNA is TGTGCCAGTAGTATAGGAGGACAGGGGCGTCAGCCCCAGCATTTT.

This CDR3 reads CASSYGDSVYEQFF. CDR3 sequence (DNA): TGTGCCAGCAGTTACGGGGACAGTGTTTATGAGCAGTTCTTC. The chain recombines TRBV6-5 with TRBJ2-1; 7 bases map to TRBD1. V lost 2 bases and J lost 8; bases outside the gene matches: 6. In germline, CDR1 is MNHEY, CDR2 SVGAGI. CDR3 length: 14 residues.

The rearrangement links TRBV10-3 to TRBJ2-3; unclear D gene. This CDR3 is 15 amino acids long. Germline V lookup: CDR1 ENHRY, CDR2 SYGVKD. V shed 3 bases and J shed 4 bases, with 14 bases lying between them. The CDR3 region has the DNA TGTGCCATCAGTGATTCGCTTACCAGCGCAGATACGCAGTATTTT. Encoded protein: CAISDSLTSADTQYF.

This clonotype was seen a handful of times. The chain recombines TRBV5-1 with TRBJ2-6; D is unclear. V shed 3 bases and J shed 12 bases, with 16 bases lying between them. This CDR3 region has 14 residues. CDR1 and CDR2 from the germline V gene are SGHRS and YFSETQ. The CDR3: CASSSEVTDGVLTF. CDR3 sequence (DNA): TGCGCCAGCAGCTCAGAAGTTACTGACGGCGTCCTGACTTTC.

The CDR3 coding sequence is TGTGCCAGCAGAGCCGGGACTCATAACACCGGGGAGCTGTTTTTT. It encodes CASRAGTHNTGELFF. The chain combines TRBV4-2 with TRBJ2-2, with D tentatively TRBD2 (6 bases). CDR3 length: 15 amino acids. The ends were cut back, 6 bases at V and 2 bases at J, with 13 bases in the middle. CDR1 LGHNA and CDR2 YNFKEQ come from the germline V gene.

The rearrangement joins TRBV7-2 to TRBJ2-3, with D unclear. The CDR3 covers 15 residues. V lost 1 base and J 6 bases, leaving 14 bases between the germline ends. Germline-derived CDR1 and CDR2 are SGHTA and FQGNSA. The CDR3 DNA is TGTGCCAGCAGCTTAGGCCCCCGGGCAATTGATACGCAGTATTTT. The encoded protein is CASSLGPRAIDTQYF. The full variable domain, in which reference TRBV7-2 and TRBJ2-3 provide the parts outside the CDR3, is GAGVSQSPSNKVTEKGKDVELRCDPISGHTALYWYRQSLGQGLEFLIYFQGNSAPDKSGLPSDRFSAERTGGSVSTLTIQRTQQEDSAVYLCASSLGPRAIDTQYFGPGTRLTVL.

The rearrangement links TRBV18 to TRBJ2-6; D not resolved. The V gene's germline CDR1 is KGHSH and CDR2 LQKENI. This CDR3 is 17 amino acids long. The V end lost 3 bases, the J end lost 5 bases, and 17 bases lay between the germline ends. The CDR3 coding sequence is TGTGCCAGCTCACCGCCGCGAAGGTTTACCTGGGCCAACGTCCTGACTTTC. Its translation is CASSPPRRFTWANVLTF.

The chain joins TRBV7-9 to TRBJ1-1, with D maybe TRBD1 (6 bases). V was clipped by 5 bases and J by 0 bases, with 13 bases between them. Per germline, CDR1 SEHNR and CDR2 FQNEAQ (reference sequence). The CDR3 totals 15 residues. Written as DNA, the CDR3 is TGTGCCAGCAGCGCAGGGGCCCAGTTGAACACTGAAGCTTTCTTT. Residues: CASSAGAQLNTEAFF.

The chain links TRBV9 to TRBJ1-5; 9 bases map to TRBD1. V trimming: 3 bases; J trimming: 5 bases; junction bases outside the gene matches: 9. Germline CDR1 and CDR2: SGDLS and YYNGEE. The CDR3 has 16 amino acids. The CDR3 is CASSERTGTGYQPQHF. CDR3 nucleotide sequence: TGTGCCAGCAGCGAGAGAACCGGGACAGGGTATCAGCCCCAGCATTTT.

This clonotype was counted many times. V usage is TRBV7-6 and J usage is TRBJ2-1; 7 bases line up with TRBD1. V gave up 1 base and J gave up 7 bases; unmatched junction bases: 10. This CDR3 comprises 16 residues. The germline gives CDR1 SGHVS, CDR2 FNYEAQ. For the CDR3, the DNA is TGTGCCAGCAGCTTAGTGCCGGACAGGAGACGTAATGAGCAGTTCTTC. It encodes CASSLVPDRRRNEQFF.

This clonotype was seen more than once but under ten times. The rearrangement uses TRBV7-8 and TRBJ1-1, with TRBD1 matching over 8 bases. CDR3 length: 13 amino acids. Germline assignment: CDR1 SGHVS and CDR2 FQNEAQ. The V gene end was trimmed by 2 bases and the J gene end by 8 bases; junction bases not matched to a gene: 4. CDR3 residues: CASSLRTGREAFF. In DNA, the CDR3 is TGTGCCAGCAGCTTAAGGACAGGGAGAGAAGCTTTCTTT.

The rearrangement links TRBV25-1 to TRBJ2-1; possibly TRBD1 or TRBD2 for D (7 bases each). V was cut by 3 bases and J by 8 bases, with 17 bases left in between. There are 15 residues in the CDR3. Germline lookup yields CDR1 MGHDK and CDR2 SYGVNS. CDR3 amino acids: CASSDRAGGVDEQFF. CDR3 DNA: TGTGCCAGCAGTGATAGGGCAGGGGGGGTGGATGAGCAGTTCTTC.

This rearrangement joins TRBV28 to TRBJ2-3; TRBD2 matches at 7 bases. The CDR3 consists of 15 residues. V shed 2 bases and J 4 bases; nucleotides not matched to a gene: 6. The germline gives CDR1 MDHEN, CDR2 SYDVKM. CDR3 nucleotides: TGTGCCAGCAGTTTAGCGGGAGACGGGTCAGATACGCAGTATTTT. Its translation: CASSLAGDGSDTQYF.

The J gene is TRBJ1-5, the V gene TRBV20-1; no reliable D call. The CDR3 sequence is 13 residues long. The V gene's germline CDR1 is DFQATT and CDR2 SNEGSKA (reference sequence). V lost 1 base and J 6 bases, leaving 10 bases between the germline ends. The chain's CDR3 is CSARVVGFQPQHF. CDR3 nucleotide sequence: TGCAGTGCTAGAGTGGTGGGGTTTCAGCCCCAGCATTTT.